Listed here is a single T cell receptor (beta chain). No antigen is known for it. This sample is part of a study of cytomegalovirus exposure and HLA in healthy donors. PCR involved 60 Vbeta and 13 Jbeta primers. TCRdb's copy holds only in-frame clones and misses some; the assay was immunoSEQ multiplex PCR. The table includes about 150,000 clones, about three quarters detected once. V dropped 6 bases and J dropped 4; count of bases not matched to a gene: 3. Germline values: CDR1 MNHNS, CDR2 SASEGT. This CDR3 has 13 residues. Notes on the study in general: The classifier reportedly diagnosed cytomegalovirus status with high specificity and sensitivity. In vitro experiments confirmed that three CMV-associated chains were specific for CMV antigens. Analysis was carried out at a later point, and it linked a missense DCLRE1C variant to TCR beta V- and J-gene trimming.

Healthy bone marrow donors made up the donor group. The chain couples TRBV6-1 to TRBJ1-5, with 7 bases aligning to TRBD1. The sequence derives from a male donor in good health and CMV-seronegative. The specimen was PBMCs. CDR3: CASSLGQNQPQHF. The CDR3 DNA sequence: TGTGCCAGCAGCCTGGGACAGAATCAGCCCCAGCATTTT.